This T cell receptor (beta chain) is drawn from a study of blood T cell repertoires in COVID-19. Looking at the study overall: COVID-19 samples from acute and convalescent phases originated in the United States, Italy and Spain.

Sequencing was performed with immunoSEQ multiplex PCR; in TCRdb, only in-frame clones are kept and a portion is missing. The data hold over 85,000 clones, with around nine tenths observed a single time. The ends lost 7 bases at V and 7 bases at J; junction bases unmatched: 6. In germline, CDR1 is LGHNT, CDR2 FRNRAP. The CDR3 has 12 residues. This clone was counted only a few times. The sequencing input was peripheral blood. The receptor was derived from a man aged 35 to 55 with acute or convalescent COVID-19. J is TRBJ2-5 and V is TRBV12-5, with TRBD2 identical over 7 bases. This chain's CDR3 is CASASSGVTQYF. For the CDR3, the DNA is TGTGCTAGTGCCTCCAGCGGGGTGACCCAGTACTTC.